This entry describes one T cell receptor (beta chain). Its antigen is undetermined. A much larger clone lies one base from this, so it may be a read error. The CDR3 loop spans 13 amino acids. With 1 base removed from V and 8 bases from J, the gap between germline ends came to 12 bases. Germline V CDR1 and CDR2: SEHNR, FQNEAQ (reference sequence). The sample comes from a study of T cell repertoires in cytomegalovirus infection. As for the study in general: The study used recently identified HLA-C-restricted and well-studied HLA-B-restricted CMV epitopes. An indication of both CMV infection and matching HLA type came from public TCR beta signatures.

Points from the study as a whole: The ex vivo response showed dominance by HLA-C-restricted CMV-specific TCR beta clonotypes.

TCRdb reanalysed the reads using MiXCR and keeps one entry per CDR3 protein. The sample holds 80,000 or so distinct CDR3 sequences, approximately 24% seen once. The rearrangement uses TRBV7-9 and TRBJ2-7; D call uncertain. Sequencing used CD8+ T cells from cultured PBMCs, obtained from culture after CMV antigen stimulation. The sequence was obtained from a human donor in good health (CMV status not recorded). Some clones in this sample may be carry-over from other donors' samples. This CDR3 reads CASSLVPLYKQYF. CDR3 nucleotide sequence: TGTGCCAGCAGCTTAGTTCCCCTATACAAGCAGTACTTC.